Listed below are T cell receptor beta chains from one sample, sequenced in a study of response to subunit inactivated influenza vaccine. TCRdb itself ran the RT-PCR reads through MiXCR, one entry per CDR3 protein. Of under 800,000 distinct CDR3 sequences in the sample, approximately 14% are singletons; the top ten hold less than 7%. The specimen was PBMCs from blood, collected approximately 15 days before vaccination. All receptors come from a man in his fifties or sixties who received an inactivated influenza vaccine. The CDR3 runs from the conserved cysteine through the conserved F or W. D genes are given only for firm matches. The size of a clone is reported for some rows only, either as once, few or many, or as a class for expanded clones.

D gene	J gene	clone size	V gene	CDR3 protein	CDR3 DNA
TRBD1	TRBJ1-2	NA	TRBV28	CASRRPQGQKRLGGYTF	TGTGCCAGCAGACGACCACAGGGACAGAAAAGGCTAGGGGGCTACACCTTC
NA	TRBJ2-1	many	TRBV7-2	CASSPRVGGQFF	TGTGCCAGCAGCCCCCGGGTGGGAGGGCAGTTCTTC
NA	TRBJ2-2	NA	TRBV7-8	CASSLVGTTANTGELFF	TGTGCCAGCAGCTTAGTTGGGACGACAGCGAACACCGGGGAGCTGTTTTTT
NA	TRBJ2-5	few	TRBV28	CASSSGEQTQYF	TGTGCCAGCAGTTCCGGGGAACAGACCCAGTACTTC
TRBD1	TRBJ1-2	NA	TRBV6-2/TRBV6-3	CASSPITTGVGGYTF	TGTGCCAGCAGCCCTATCACGACAGGGGTCGGTGGCTACACCTTC
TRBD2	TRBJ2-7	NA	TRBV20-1	CSANREAQRVSGIPMF	TGCAGTGCTAACCGGGAAGCCCAAAGGGTTAGCGGGATCCCTATGTTC
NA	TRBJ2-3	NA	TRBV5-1	CASSQTANTDTQYF	TGCGCCAGCAGCCAAACGGCTAACACAGATACGCAGTATTTT
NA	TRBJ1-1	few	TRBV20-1	CSARDARVTEAFF	TGCAGTGCTAGAGATGCGAGGGTCACTGAAGCTTTCTTT
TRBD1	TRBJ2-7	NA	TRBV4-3	CASSQVQGDEQYF	TGCGCCAGCAGCCAAGTACAGGGGGACGAGCAGTACTTC
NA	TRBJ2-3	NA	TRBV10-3	CATTGTIATDTQYF	TGTGCCACGACCGGGACAATAGCTACAGATACGCAGTATTTT
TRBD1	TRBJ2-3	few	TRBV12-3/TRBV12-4	CASSWDSLSLGDTQYF	TGTGCCAGCAGTTGGGACAGTCTCTCTTTGGGGGATACGCAGTATTTT
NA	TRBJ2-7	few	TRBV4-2	CASSQAAEYEQYF	TGTGCCAGCAGCCAAGCTGCCGAATACGAGCAGTACTTC
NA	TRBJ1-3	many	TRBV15	CATSREGGGSGNTIYF	TGTGCCACCAGCAGAGAAGGGGGGGGCTCTGGAAACACCATATATTTT
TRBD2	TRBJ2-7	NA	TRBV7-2	CASSLSGLAGTYEQYF	TGTGCCAGCAGCCTCTCGGGACTAGCGGGAACCTACGAGCAGTACTTC
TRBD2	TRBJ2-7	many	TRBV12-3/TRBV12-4	CASRTSGRYEQYF	TGTGCCAGTCGGACTAGCGGGCGCTACGAGCAGTACTTC
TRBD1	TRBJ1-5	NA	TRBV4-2	CASSQDTRGQGHYSNQPQHF	TGTGCCAGCAGCCAAGATACCCGTGGACAGGGCCACTATAGCAATCAGCCCCAGCATTTT
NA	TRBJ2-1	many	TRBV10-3	CAISESGFRQSYNEQFF	TGTGCCATCAGTGAGTCCGGGTTCCGGCAGTCCTACAATGAGCAGTTCTTC
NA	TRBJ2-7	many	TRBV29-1	CSVAFGTYEQYF	TGCAGCGTAGCCTTTGGGACCTACGAGCAGTACTTC
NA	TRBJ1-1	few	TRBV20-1	CSATPSEYTEAFF	TGCAGTGCCACCCCTAGTGAGTACACTGAAGCTTTCTTT
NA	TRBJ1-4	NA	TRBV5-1	CASSYASGGTNEKLFF	TGCGCCAGCAGCTATGCCTCCGGGGGAACTAATGAAAAACTGTTTTTT
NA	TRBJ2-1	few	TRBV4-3	CASSPNGPGRIFYNEQFF	TGCGCCAGCAGCCCGAATGGACCAGGCCGAATCTTTTACAATGAGCAGTTCTTC
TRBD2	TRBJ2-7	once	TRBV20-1	CSARDGLAGVGYEQYF	TGCAGTGCTAGAGATGGTCTAGCGGGAGTCGGGTACGAGCAGTACTTC
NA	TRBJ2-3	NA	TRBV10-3	CAISGQEVADTQYF	TGTGCCATCAGTGGACAGGAGGTGGCAGATACGCAGTATTTT
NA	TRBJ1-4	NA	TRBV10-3	CAISDRDEKLFF	TGTGCCATCAGTGACAGGGATGAAAAACTGTTTTTT
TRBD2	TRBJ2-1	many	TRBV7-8	CASSLSSGGLIYNEQFF	TGTGCCAGCAGCTTAAGCTCGGGGGGTCTTATATACAATGAGCAGTTCTTC
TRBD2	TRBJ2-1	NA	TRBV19	CASRFASGTRNEQFF	TGTGCCAGTAGGTTCGCTAGCGGGACCCGCAATGAGCAGTTCTTC
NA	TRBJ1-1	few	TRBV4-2	CASRREPLGTEAFF	TGTGCCAGCAGGAGAGAACCCCTGGGCACTGAAGCTTTCTTT
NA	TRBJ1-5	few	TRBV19	CASSSSWGSQPQHF	TGTGCCAGTAGTTCAAGTTGGGGTAGTCAGCCCCAGCATTTT
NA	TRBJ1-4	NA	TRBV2	CASSAAGFKEKLFF	TGTGCCAGCAGTGCGGCCGGGTTTAAAGAAAAACTGTTTTTT
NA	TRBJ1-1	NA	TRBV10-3	CAISESEGVGTEAFF	TGTGCCATCAGTGAGTCTGAGGGGGTGGGCACTGAAGCTTTCTTT
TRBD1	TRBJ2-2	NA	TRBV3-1	CASCQGAGGSGELFF	TGTGCCAGCTGCCAAGGTGCAGGGGGATCCGGGGAGCTGTTTTTT
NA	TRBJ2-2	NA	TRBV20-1	CSARGVGELFF	TGCAGTGCCAGAGGTGTCGGGGAGCTGTTTTTT
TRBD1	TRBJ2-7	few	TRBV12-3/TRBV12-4	CASSKAGTGRHEQYF	TGTGCCAGCAGTAAAGCCGGGACAGGGCGACACGAGCAGTACTTC
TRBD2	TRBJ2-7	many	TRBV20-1	CSAGGSGAFYEQYF	TGCAGCGCTGGGGGTAGCGGGGCCTTCTACGAGCAGTACTTC
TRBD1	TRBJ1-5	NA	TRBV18	CASSHGDSHNQPQHF	TGTGCCAGCTCACACGGGGACAGCCACAATCAGCCCCAGCATTTT
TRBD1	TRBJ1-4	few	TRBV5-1	CASRPGTGGPVGKLFF	TGCGCCAGCAGACCCGGGACAGGGGGACCAGTGGGAAAACTGTTTTTT
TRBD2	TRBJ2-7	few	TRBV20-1	CSARGGGNRQYF	TGCAGTGCTAGAGGGGGGGGGAACCGGCAGTACTTC
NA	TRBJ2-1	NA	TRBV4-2	CASSQDPSSADEQFF	TGTGCCAGCAGCCAAGATCCGTCGAGCGCCGATGAGCAGTTCTTC
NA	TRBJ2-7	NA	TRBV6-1	CASGKLEVREQYF	TGTGCCAGCGGGAAGCTCGAGGTGAGAGAGCAGTACTTC
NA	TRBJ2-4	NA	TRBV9	CASSAGTRGNIQYF	TGTGCCAGCAGCGCCGGGACTCGGGGCAACATTCAGTACTTC
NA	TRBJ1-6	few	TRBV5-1	CASGLLGRNSPLHF	TGCGCCAGCGGCCTATTGGGTAGAAATTCACCCCTCCACTTT
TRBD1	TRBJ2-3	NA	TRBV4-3	CASSQPDRGTLPSSTDTLYF	TGCGCCAGCAGCCAACCGGACAGGGGCACCCTACCCTCTAGCACAGATACGCTGTATTTT
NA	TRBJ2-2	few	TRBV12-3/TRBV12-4	CASSFWGGTGELFF	TGTGCCAGCAGTTTTTGGGGTGGAACCGGGGAGCTGTTTTTT
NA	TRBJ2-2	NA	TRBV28	CASSKRGGELFF	TGTGCCAGCAGTAAAAGGGGCGGGGAGCTGTTTTTT
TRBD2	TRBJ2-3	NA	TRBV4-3	CASSQVPLAGTSTDTQYF	TGCGCCAGCAGCCAAGTACCTCTAGCGGGGACTAGCACAGATACGCAGTATTTT
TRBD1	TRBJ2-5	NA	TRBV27	CASSLWGQGPETQYF	TGTGCCAGCAGTTTATGGGGACAGGGCCCGGAGACCCAGTACTTC
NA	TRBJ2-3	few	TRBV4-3	CASSRGVQSTDTQYF	TGCGCCAGCAGCCGAGGGGTCCAGAGTACAGATACGCAGTATTTT
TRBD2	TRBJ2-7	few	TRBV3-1	CASSQPGLGTFEQYF	TGTGCCAGCAGCCAGCCGGGACTAGGGACGTTTGAGCAGTACTTC
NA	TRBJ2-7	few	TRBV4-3	CASSQESMSYEQYF	TGCGCCAGCAGCCAAGAATCGATGTCCTACGAGCAGTACTTC
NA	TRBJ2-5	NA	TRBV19	CASSPFLWARTNQETQYF	TGTGCCAGTAGTCCCTTTCTCTGGGCACGGACTAATCAAGAGACCCAGTACTTC